The following is a TCR beta chain sequence with its context. As processed by the authors: By means of reference gene primer amplification, nucleated cell counts were estimated. Sequencing used immunoSEQ multiplex PCR; TCRdb keeps in-frame clones, though not all of them. The DNA gave D and trimming, while V, J and clone size come from that table. The sample has about 83,000 clones; around 86% are singletons. These data belong to a study of blood T cell repertoires in COVID-19. After removal of 6 bases from V and 3 bases from J, the junction contained 6 bases not matched to a gene. This CDR3 contains 14 residues. Germline values: CDR1 SNHLY, CDR2 FYNNEI.

The receptor was isolated from a man between 45 and 60 years old with active COVID-19. The specimen sequenced was peripheral blood. The gene calls are TRBV2 and TRBJ2-7, with 9 positions matching TRBD1. As DNA, the CDR3 is TGTGCCAGCAGGCAGGACAGGGGTGGCTACGAGCAGTACTTC. This translates into CASRQDRGGYEQYF.